What follows describes a single TCR beta chain. Its specificity is not known. Autoimmune disease history or systemic immunosuppression meant exclusion. Sequencing was performed with immunoSEQ multiplex PCR; in TCRdb, only in-frame clones are kept and a portion is missing. The sample has 70,000 to 95,000 clones, about 93% seen once. This entry comes from a study of OX40 agonist ivuxolimab in advanced cancers. On the study more broadly: Averaging around 60 years in age, with a range of 23 to 79, the cohort was around 87% male.

General study points: Low levels of normalized T-cell clonal expansion also appeared in some nonresponders. CD4+ T cells averaged fewer expanded clones than CD8+ T cells.

The receptor was derived from an adult with an advanced solid tumor such as melanoma, head and neck, liver or kidney cancer. Here the sequenced sample was CD4+ or CD8+ T cells sorted from blood, taken in a trial of the OX40 agonist ivuxolimab.

The CDR3 region is CAWSSGAKNIQYF. Here the CDR3 DNA reads TGTGCCTGGAGTTCCGGAGCCAAAAACATTCAGTACTTC. The chain has TRBV30 and TRBJ2-4; D unclear. Germline V CDR1 and CDR2: GTSNPN, SVGIG (reference sequence). The CDR3 contains 13 residues. Trimming pared 2 bases from V and 0 bases from J, leaving 5 bases between.